This T cell receptor (beta chain) was captured by sequencing in a study of Ad26.COV2.S vaccination and SARS-CoV-2 variants. TCRdb keeps only in-frame clones here, not all; method: immunoSEQ multiplex PCR. Among about 440,000 clones listed, roughly 91% were seen once. As to treatment: about 20 received Ad26.COV2.S at low or high dose, single or two shots; five or six received placebo; per-sample allocation not given. Following the first vaccine or placebo injection, samples were taken on day 63. This adult donor, from Boston, was 18-55 years old. V lost 1 base and J 3 bases, leaving 12 bases between the germline ends. CDR1 is LGHNA, CDR2 YNFKEQ, per germline. The CDR3 consists of 15 residues.

The sample was peripheral blood, taken in a trial of Ad26.COV2.S vaccine versus placebo. This chain joins TRBV4-2 and TRBJ1-2, with D perhaps TRBD1 (5 bases). The origin of this receptor is a person between 18 and 59 years old who received the Ad26.COV2.S COVID-19 vaccine or a placebo. For the CDR3, the DNA is TGTGCCAGCAGCCAAGTTCTGGGGCGCGACTATGGCTACACCTTC. Translating it yields CASSQVLGRDYGYTF.